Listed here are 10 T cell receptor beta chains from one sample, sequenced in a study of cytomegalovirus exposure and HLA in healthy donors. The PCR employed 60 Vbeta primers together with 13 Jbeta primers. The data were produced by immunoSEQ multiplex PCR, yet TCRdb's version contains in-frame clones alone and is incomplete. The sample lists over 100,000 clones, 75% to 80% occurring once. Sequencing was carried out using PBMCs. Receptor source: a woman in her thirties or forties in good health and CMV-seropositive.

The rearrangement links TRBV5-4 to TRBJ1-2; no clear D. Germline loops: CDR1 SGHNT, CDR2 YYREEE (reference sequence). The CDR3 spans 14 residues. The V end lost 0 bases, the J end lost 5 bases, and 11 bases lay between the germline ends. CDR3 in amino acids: CASSLDEGQYGYTF. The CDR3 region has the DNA TGTGCCAGCAGCTTGGATGAGGGTCAATATGGCTACACCTTC.

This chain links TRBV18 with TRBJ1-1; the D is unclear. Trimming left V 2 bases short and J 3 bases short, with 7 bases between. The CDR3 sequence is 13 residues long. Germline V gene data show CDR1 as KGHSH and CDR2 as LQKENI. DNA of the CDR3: TGTGCCAGCTCACCAGAGGGCTACACTGAAGCTTTCTTT. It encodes CASSPEGYTEAFF.

The CDR3 nucleotides read TGTGCCAGTAGTATTGATACAGTCAACTATGGCTACACCTTC. It is translated as CASSIDTVNYGYTF. The chain recombines TRBV19 with TRBJ1-2; no reliable D call. Trimming left V 3 bases short and J 2 bases short, with 10 bases between. Germline V gene data show CDR1 as LNHDA and CDR2 as SQIVND (reference sequence). The CDR3 is 14 residues long.

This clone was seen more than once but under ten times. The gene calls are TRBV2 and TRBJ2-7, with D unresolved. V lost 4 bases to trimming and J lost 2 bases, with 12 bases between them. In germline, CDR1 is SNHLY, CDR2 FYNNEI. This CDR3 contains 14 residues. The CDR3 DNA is TGTGCCAGCAGTGTATCACAGAAAACCTACGAGCAGTACTTC. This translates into CASSVSQKTYEQYF.

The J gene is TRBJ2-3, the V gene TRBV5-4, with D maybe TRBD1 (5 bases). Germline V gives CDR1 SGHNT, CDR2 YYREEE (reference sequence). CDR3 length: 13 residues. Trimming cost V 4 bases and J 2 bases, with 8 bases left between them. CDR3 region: CASSTTDTDTQYF. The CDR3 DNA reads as TGTGCCAGCAGCACGACAGACACAGATACGCAGTATTTT.

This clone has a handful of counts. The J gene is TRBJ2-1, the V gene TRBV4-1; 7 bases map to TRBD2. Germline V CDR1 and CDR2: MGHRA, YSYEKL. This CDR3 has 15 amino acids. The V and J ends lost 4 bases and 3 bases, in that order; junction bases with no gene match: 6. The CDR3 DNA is TGCGCCAGCAGCCCTATGGGGGGGGGCTACAATGAGCAGTTCTTC. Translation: CASSPMGGGYNEQFF.

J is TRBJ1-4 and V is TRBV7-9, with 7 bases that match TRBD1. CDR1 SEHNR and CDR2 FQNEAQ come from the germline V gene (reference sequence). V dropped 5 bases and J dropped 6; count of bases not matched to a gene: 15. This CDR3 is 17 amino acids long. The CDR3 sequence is CASSAVDWDSNDEKLFF. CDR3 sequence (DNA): TGTGCCAGCAGCGCAGTTGATTGGGACAGTAACGATGAAAAACTGTTTTTT.

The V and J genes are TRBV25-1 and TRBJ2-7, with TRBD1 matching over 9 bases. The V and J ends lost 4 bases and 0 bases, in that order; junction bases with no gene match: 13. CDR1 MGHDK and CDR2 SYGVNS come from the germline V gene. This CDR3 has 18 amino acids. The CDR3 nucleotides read TGTGCCAGCAGTGGTATGGGTTACGGGACAGGGAGCTCCTACGAGCAGTACTTC. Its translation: CASSGMGYGTGSSYEQYF.

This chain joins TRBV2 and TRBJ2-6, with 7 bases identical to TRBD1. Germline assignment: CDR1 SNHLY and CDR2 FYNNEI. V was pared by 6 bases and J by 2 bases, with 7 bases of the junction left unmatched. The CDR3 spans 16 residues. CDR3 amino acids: CASSSKTGAGANVLTF. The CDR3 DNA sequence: TGTGCCAGCAGCTCCAAAACAGGGGCTGGGGCCAACGTCCTGACTTTC.

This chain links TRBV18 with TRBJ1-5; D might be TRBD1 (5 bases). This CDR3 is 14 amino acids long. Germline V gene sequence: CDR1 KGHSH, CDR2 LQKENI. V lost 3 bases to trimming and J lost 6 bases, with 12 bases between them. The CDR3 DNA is TGTGCCAGCTCACCGCGGGGGGGAGGTCAGCCCCAGCATTTT. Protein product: CASSPRGGGQPQHF.